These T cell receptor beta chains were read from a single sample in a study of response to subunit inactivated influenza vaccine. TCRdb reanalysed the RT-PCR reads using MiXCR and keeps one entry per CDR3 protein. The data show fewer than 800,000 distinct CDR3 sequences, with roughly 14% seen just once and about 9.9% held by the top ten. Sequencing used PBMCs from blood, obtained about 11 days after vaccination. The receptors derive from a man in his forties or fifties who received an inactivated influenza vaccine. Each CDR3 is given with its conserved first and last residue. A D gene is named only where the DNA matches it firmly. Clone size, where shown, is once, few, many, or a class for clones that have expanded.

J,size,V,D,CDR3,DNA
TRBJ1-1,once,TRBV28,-,CASSFEGRLNTEAFF,TGTGCCAGCAGTTTTGAAGGACGGTTGAACACTGAAGCTTTCTTT
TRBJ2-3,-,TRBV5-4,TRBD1,CASSLGGQAPNTQYF,TGTGCCAGCAGCTTGGGAGGACAGGCCCCCAATACGCAGTATTTT
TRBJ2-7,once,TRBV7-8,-,CASSKTRDSYEQYF,TGTGCCAGCAGCAAAACGAGGGATTCCTACGAGCAGTACTTC
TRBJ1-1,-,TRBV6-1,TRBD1,CASSWSGQGVTEAFF,TGTGCCAGCAGCTGGTCGGGACAGGGAGTGACTGAAGCTTTCTTT
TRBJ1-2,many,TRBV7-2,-,CASSLDRANYGYTF,TGTGCCAGCAGCTTAGACAGGGCTAACTATGGCTACACCTTC
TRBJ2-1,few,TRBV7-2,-,CASSSPGLYNEQFF,TGTGCCAGCAGCTCCCCGGGCCTCTACAATGAGCAGTTCTTC
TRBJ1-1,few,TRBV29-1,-,CSVGGGGNTEAFF,TGCAGCGTGGGGGGTGGCGGGAACACTGAAGCTTTCTTT
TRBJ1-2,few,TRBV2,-,CASSEGLLHGYTF,TGTGCCAGCAGTGAGGGATTACTCCATGGCTACACCTTC
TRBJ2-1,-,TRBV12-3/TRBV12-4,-,CASSSTRGRGNNEQFF,TGTGCCAGCAGCTCTACCCGGGGGCGGGGAAACAATGAGCAGTTCTTC
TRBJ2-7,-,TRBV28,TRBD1,CASSSPWGQGTHEQYF,TGTGCCAGCAGTTCCCCCTGGGGACAGGGTACCCACGAGCAGTACTTC
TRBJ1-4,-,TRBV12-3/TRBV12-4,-,CASTPSGSEKLFF,TGTGCCAGCACCCCCTCCGGGAGTGAAAAACTGTTTTTT
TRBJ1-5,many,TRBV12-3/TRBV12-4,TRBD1,CASSSNRGPQHF,TGTGCCAGCAGTTCCAACAGGGGGCCCCAGCATTTT
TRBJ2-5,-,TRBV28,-,CASSSGWGQGKQETQYF,TGTGCCAGCAGTTCCGGTTGGGGCCAGGGGAAGCAAGAGACCCAGTACTTC
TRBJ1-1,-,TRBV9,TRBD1,CASSVGQGQNTEAFF,TGTGCCAGCAGCGTAGGACAGGGCCAGAACACTGAAGCTTTCTTT
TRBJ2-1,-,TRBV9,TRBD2,CAISVTSGVYNEQFF,TGTGCCATCAGCGTTACTAGCGGAGTTTACAATGAGCAGTTCTTC
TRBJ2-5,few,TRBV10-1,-,CASSESYAETQYF,TGCGCCAGCAGTGAGTCTTACGCGGAGACCCAGTACTTC